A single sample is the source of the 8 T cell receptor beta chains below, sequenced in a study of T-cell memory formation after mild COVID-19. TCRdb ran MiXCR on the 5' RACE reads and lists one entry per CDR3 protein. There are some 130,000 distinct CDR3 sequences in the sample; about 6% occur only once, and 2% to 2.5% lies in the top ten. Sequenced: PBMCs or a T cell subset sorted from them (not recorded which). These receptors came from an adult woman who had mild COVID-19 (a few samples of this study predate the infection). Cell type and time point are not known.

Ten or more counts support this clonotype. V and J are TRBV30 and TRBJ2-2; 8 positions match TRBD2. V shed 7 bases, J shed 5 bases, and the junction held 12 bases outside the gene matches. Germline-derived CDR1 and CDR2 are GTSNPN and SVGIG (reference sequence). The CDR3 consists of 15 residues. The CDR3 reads CASPPPGGLTGELFF. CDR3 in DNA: TGTGCCTCACCCCCCCCGGGAGGGTTAACCGGGGAGCTGTTTTTT.

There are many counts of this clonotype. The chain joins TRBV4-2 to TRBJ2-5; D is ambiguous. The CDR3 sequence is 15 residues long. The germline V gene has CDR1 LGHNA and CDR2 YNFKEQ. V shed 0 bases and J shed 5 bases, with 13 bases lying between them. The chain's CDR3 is CASSQDRNYGETQYF. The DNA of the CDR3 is TGTGCCAGCAGCCAAGATCGGAACTATGGGGAGACCCAGTACTTC.

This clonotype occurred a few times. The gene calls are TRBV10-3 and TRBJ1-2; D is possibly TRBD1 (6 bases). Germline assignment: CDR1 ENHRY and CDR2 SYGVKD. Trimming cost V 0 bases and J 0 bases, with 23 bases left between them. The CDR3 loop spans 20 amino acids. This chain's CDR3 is CAISESRGGSEFSPNYGYTF. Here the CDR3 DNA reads TGTGCCATCAGTGAGTCCAGGGGAGGAAGCGAATTTTCGCCTAACTATGGCTACACCTTC.

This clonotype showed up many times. The CDR3 DNA reads as TGTGCCAGCAGTTCACATACCGGGACACAAACCGCGAACACTGAAGCTTTCTTT. Translated, it gives CASSSHTGTQTANTEAFF. The V gene is TRBV12-3 or TRBV12-4, the J gene TRBJ1-1, with D perhaps matching TRBD1 (6 bases). The CDR3 spans 18 residues. Trimming removed 4 bases at V and 1 base at J, with 22 bases between.

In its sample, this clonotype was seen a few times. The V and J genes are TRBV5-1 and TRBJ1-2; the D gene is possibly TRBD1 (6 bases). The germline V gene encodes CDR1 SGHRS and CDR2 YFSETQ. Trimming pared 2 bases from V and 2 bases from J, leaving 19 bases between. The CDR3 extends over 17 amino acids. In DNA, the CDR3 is TGCGCCAGCAGCTTCCGATCATCGACAGGCGCCAACTATGGCTACACCTTC. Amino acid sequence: CASSFRSSTGANYGYTF.

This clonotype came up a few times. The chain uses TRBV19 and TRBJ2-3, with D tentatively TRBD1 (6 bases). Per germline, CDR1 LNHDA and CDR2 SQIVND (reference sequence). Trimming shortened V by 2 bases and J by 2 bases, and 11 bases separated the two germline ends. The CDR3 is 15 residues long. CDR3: CASSIPGHLTDTQYF. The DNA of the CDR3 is TGTGCCAGTAGTATACCGGGACACCTCACAGATACGCAGTATTTT.

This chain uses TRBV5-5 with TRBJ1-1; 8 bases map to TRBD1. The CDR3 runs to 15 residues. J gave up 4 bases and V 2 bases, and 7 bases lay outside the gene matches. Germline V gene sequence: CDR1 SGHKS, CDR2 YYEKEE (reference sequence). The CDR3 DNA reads TGTGCCAGCAGCTTTACGTCAGGGGGCGGCACTGAAGCTTTCTTT. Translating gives CASSFTSGGGTEAFF.

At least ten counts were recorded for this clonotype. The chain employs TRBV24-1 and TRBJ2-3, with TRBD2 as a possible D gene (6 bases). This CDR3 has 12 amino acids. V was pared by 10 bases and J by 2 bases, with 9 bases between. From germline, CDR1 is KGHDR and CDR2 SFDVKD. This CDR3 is CATRGLTDTQYF. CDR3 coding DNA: TGTGCCACGCGGGGCCTCACAGATACGCAGTATTTT.